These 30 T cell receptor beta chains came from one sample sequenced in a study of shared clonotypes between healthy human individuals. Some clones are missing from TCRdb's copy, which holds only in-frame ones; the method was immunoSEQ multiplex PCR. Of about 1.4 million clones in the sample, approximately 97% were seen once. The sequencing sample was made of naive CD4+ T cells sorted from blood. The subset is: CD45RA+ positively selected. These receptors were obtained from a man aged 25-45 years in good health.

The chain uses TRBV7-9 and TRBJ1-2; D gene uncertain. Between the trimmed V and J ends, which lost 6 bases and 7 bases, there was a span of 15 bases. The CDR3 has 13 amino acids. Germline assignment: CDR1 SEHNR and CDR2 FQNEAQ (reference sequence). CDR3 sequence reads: CASSNYGVSGYTF. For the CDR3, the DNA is TGTGCCAGCAGTAACTACGGGGTTTCTGGCTACACCTTC.

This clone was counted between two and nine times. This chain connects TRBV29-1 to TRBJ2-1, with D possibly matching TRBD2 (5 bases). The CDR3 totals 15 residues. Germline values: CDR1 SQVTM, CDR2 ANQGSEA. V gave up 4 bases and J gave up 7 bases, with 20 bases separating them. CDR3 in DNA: TGCAGCGTTGGGCTCAGTCCCGACTACCCGAATGAGCAGTTCTTC. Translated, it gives CSVGLSPDYPNEQFF.

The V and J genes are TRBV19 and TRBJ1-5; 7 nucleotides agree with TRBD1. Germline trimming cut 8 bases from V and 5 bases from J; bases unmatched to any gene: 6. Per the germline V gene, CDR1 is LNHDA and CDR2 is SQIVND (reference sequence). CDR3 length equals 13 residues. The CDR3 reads CASAPDRDQPQHF. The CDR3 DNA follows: TGTGCCAGTGCCCCAGACAGGGATCAGCCCCAGCATTTT.

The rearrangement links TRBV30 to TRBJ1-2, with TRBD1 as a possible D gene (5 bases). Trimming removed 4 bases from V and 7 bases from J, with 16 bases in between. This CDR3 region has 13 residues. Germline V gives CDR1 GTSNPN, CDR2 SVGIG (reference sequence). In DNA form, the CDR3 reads TGTGCCTGGAATCCCTTTGGGGGGACTGGCTACACCTTC. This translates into CAWNPFGGTGYTF.

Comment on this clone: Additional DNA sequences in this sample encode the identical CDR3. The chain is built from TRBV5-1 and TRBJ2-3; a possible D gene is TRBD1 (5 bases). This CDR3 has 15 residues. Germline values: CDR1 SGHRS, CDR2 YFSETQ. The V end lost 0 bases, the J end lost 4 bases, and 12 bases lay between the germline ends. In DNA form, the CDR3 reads TGCGCCAGCAGCTTGGCCGGGCAGGGTGCAGATACGCAGTATTTT. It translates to CASSLAGQGADTQYF.

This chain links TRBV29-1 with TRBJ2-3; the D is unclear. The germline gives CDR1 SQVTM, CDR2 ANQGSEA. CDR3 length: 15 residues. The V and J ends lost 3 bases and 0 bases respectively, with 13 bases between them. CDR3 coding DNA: TGCAGCGTTGATGGCGCGCGAGCAAGCACAGATACGCAGTATTTT. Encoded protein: CSVDGARASTDTQYF.

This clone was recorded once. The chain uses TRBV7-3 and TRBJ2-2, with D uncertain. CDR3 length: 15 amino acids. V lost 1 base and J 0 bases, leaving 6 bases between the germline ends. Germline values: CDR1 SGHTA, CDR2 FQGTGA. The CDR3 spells CASSLNRANTGELFF. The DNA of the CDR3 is TGTGCCAGCAGCTTAAACAGAGCGAACACCGGGGAGCTGTTTTTT. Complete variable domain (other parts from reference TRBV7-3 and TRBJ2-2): GAGVSQTPSNKVTEKGKYVELRCDPISGHTALYWYRQSLGQGPEFLIYFQGTGAADDSGLPNDRFFAVRPEGSVSTLKIQRTERGDSAVYLCASSLNRANTGELFFGEGSRLTVL.

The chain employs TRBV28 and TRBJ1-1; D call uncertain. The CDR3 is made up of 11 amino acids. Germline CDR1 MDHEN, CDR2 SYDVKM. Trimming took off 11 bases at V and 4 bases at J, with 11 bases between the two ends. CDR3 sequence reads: CAVVSGTEAFF. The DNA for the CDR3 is TGTGCCGTCGTGTCGGGCACTGAAGCTTTCTTT.

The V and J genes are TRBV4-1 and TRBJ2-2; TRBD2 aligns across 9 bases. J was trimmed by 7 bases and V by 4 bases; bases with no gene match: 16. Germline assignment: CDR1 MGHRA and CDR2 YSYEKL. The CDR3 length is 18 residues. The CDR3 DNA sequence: TGCGCCAGCAGCCTCGCGATGAGAGCGGGAGGAGGAGGCGGGGAGCTGTTTTTT. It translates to CASSLAMRAGGGGGELFF.

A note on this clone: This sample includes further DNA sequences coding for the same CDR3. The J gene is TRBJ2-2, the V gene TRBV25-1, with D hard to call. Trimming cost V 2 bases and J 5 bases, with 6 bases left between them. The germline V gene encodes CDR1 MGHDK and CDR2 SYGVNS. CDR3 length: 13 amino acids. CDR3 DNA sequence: TGTGCCAGCAGTGAAGGTGGGACCGGGGAGCTGTTTTTT. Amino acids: CASSEGGTGELFF.

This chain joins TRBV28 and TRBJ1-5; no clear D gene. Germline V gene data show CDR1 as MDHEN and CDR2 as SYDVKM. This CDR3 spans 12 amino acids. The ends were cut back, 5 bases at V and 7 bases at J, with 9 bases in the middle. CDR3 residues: CASSREVQPQHF. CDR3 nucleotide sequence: TGTGCCAGCAGTAGAGAGGTCCAGCCCCAGCATTTT.

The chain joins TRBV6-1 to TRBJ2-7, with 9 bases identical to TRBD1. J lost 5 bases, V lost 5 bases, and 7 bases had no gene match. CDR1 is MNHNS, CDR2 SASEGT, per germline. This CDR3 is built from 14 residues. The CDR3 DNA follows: TGTGCCAGCAGTACCGGGACAGGGTCCGACGAGCAGTACTTC. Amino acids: CASSTGTGSDEQYF.

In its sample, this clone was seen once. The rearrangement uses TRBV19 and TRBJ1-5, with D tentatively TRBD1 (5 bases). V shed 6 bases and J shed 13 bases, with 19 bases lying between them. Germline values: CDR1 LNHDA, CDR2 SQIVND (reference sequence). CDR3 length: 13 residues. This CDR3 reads CASSLGGGDSQHF. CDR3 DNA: TGTGCCAGTAGCTTAGGTGGAGGGGACTCACAGCATTTT.

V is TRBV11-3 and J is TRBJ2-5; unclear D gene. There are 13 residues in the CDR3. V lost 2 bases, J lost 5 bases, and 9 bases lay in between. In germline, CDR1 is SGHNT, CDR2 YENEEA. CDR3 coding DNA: TGTGCCAGCAGCTTATGGTCATGGGAGACCCAGTACTTC. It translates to CASSLWSWETQYF.

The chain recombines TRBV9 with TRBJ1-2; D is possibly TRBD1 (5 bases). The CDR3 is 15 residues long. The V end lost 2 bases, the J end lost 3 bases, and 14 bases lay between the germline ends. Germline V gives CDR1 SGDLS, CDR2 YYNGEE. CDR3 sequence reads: CASSVTDGGYYGYTF. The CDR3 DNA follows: TGTGCCAGCAGCGTTACGGACGGGGGGTACTATGGCTACACCTTC.

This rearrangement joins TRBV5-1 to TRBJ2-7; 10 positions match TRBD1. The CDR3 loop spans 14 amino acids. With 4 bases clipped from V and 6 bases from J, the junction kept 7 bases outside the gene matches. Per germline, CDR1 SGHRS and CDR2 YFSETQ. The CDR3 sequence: CASSPGTGEGEQYF. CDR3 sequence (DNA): TGCGCCAGCAGCCCCGGGACAGGGGAAGGCGAGCAGTACTTC.

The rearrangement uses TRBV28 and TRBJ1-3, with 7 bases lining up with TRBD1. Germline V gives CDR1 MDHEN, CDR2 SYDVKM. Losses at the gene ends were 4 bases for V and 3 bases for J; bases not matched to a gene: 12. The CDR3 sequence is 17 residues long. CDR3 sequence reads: CASSSLSDRARGNTIYF. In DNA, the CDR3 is TGTGCCAGCAGTTCCCTCTCCGACAGGGCTCGTGGAAACACCATATATTTT.

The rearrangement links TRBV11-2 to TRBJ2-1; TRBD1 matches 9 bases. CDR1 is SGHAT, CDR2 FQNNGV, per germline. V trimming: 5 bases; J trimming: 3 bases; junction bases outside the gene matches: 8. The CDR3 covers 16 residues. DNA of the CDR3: TGTGCCAGCAGCCCACGGGACAGGGCGATCTACAATGAGCAGTTCTTC. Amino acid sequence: CASSPRDRAIYNEQFF.

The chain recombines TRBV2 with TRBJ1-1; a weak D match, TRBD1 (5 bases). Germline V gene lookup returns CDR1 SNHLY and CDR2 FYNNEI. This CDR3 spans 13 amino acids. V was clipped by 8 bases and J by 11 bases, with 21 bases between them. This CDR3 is CASGLEGKGEAFF. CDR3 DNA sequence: TGTGCCAGCGGGTTGGAGGGGAAGGGTGAGGCTTTCTTT.

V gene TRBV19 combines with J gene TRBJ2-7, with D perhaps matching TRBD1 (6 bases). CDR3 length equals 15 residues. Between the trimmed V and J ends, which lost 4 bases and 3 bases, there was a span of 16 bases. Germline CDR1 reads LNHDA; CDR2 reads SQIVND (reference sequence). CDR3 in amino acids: CASSTRGVPNYEQYF. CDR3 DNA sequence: TGTGCCAGTAGTACCAGGGGTGTGCCGAACTACGAGCAGTACTTC.

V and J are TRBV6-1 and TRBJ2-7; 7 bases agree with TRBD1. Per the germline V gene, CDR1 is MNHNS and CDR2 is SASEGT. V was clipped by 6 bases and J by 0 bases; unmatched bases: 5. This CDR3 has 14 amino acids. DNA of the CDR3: TGTGCCAGCAGAGCGACAGGGAGCTCCTACGAGCAGTACTTC. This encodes CASRATGSSYEQYF.

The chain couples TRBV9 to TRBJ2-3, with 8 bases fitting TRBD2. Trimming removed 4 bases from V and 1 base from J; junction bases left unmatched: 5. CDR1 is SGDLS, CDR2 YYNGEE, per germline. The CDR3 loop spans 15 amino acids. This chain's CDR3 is CASSRPGLGTDTQYF. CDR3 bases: TGTGCCAGCAGCAGACCGGGACTAGGCACAGATACGCAGTATTTT.

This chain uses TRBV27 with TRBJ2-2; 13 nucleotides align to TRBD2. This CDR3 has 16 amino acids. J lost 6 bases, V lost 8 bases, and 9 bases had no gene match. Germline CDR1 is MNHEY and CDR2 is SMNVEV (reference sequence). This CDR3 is CASGKLAGGPSGELFF. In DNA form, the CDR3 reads TGTGCCAGCGGGAAACTAGCGGGAGGGCCGTCCGGGGAGCTGTTTTTT.

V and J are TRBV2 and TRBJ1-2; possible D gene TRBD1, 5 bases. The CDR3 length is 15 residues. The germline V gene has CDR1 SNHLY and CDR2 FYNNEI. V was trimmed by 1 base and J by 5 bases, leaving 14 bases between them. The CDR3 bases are TGTGCCAGCAGTGAAGGAGGGACCGACGGTTATGGCTACACCTTC. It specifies CASSEGGTDGYGYTF.

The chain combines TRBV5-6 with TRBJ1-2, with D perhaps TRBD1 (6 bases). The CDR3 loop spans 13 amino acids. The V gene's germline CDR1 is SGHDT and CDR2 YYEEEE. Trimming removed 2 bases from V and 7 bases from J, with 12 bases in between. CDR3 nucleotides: TGTGCCAGCAGCTTCGGGGGGCGGAGTGGCTACACCTTC. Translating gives CASSFGGRSGYTF.

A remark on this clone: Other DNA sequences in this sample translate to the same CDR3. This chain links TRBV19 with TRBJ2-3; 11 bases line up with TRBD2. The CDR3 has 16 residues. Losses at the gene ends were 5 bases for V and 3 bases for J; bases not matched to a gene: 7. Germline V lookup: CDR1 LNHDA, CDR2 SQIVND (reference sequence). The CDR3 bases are TGTGCCAGTAGTCTACTAGCGGGAGTGAGTACAGATACGCAGTATTTT. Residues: CASSLLAGVSTDTQYF.

In DNA form, the CDR3 reads TGCGCCAGCAGTCTCGATAGCGGGAGGGCCTCCTACGAGCAGTACTTC. This codes for CASSLDSGRASYEQYF. The chain has TRBV5-1 and TRBJ2-7; 11 bases are shared with TRBD2. CDR3 length: 16 residues. The junction had 7 bases not matched to a gene; V was cut back by 5 bases and J by 0 bases. Germline loops: CDR1 SGHRS, CDR2 YFSETQ.

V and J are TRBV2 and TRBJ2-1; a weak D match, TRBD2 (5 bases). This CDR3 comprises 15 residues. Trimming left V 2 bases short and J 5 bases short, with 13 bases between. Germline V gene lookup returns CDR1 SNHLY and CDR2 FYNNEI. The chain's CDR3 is CASSETTIRNNEQFF. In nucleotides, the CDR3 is TGTGCCAGCAGTGAAACGACTATACGCAACAATGAGCAGTTCTTC.

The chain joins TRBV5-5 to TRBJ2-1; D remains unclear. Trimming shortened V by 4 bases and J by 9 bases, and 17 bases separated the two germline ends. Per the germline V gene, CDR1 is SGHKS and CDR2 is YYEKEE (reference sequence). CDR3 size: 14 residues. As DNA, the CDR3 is TGTGCCAGCAGCGCTGGTTGGGGTTTGGGTGAGCAGTTCTTC. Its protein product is CASSAGWGLGEQFF.

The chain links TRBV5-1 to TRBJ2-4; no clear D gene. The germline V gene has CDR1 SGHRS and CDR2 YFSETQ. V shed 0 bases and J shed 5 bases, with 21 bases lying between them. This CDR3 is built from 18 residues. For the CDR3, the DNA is TGCGCCAGCAGCTTGGAGTCGAGAGTTAGTGTTGGGGAAAACATTCAGTACTTC. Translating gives CASSLESRVSVGENIQYF.